Sequencing of this T cell receptor (beta chain) was carried out in a study of blood T cell repertoires in COVID-19. Trimming pared 5 bases from V and 0 bases from J, leaving 13 bases between. Germline CDR1 reads SEHNR; CDR2 reads FQNEAQ (reference sequence). The CDR3 is 16 residues long. Per the original data handling: It was from reference gene primer amplification that nucleated cell counts were estimated. The protocol was immunoSEQ multiplex PCR, while the TCRdb copy is restricted to in-frame clones and leaves out a portion. That table is the source of V, J and clone size, and D and trimming were worked out from the DNA. The data contain 200,000 to 250,000 clones, 88% of them seen just once; the ten biggest clones take up approximately 2.2%.

This receptor was taken from a middle-aged woman who had recovered from COVID-19. The sequenced sample was peripheral blood. The chain links TRBV7-9 to TRBJ1-4; tentatively, D is TRBD1 (5 bases). Here the CDR3 DNA reads TGTGCCAGCAGCCTGCCGGGGGTCGCAACTAATGAAAAACTGTTTTTT. The encoded protein is CASSLPGVATNEKLFF. Together with reference TRBV7-9 and TRBJ1-4, the CDR3 gives the full variable domain: DTGVSQNPRHKITKRGQNVTFRCDPISEHNRLYWYRQTLGQGPEFLTYFQNEAQLEKSRLLSDRFSAERPKGSFSTLEIQRTEQGDSAMYLCASSLPGVATNEKLFFGSGTQLSVL.